This T cell receptor beta chain originates from a study of blood T cell repertoires in COVID-19. The method was immunoSEQ multiplex PCR; TCRdb's version includes in-frame clones alone and lacks a portion of them. The sample has some 50,000 clones; approximately 82% are singletons. The germline gives CDR1 SGHTS, CDR2 YDEGEE. CDR3 length: 16 residues. The ends were cut back, 3 bases at V and 2 bases at J, with 14 bases in the middle. The chain couples TRBV5-8 to TRBJ1-4; weak D call: TRBD1 (5 bases). This clonotype was obtained from a woman of 80 years or more with acute or convalescent COVID-19. Sequenced sample: peripheral blood. The CDR3 nucleotides read TGTGCCAGCAGCTGGGGGAGGGCACGCACTAATGAAAAACTGTTTTTT. Its protein is CASSWGRARTNEKLFF.